The 12 T cell receptor beta chains presented below share a single source sample, sequenced in a study of blood T cell repertoires in COVID-19. TCRdb's copy holds only in-frame clones and misses some; the assay was immunoSEQ multiplex PCR. The table records about 130,000 clones, approximately 84% of them present only once. The sequenced sample was peripheral blood. The receptors shown here come from a human donor in a cohort sampled during active COVID-19.

V is TRBV7-2 and J is TRBJ2-1; TRBD1 matches at 8 bases. Losses at the gene ends were 1 base for V and 2 bases for J; bases not matched to a gene: 13. Germline CDR1 and CDR2: SGHTA and FQGNSA. This CDR3 has 19 amino acids. CDR3 loop: CASSLGGQDLKFTYNEQFF. In DNA, the CDR3 is TGTGCCAGCAGCTTAGGGGGACAGGATTTAAAGTTTACCTACAATGAGCAGTTCTTC.

The rearrangement joins TRBV29-1 to TRBJ1-6, with 10 bases fitting TRBD1. V shed 6 bases and J 7 bases; nucleotides not matched to a gene: 6. CDR1 and CDR2 (germline): SQVTM, ANQGSEA. This CDR3 spans 14 amino acids. This chain's CDR3 is CSVAEGQGNSPLHF. In nucleotides, the CDR3 is TGCAGCGTCGCTGAGGGACAGGGGAATTCACCCCTCCACTTT. Variable domain in full (rest from reference TRBV29-1 and TRBJ1-6): SAVISQKPSRDICQRGTSLTIQCQVDSQVTMMFWYRQQPGQSLTLIATANQGSEATYESGFVIDKFPISRPNLTFSTLTVSNMSPEDSSIYLCSVAEGQGNSPLHFGNGTRLTVT.

This sequence joins TRBV6-5 and TRBJ1-3, with 7 bases lining up with TRBD1. After removal of 7 bases from V and 1 base from J, the junction contained 7 bases not matched to a gene. The CDR3 spans 15 residues. CDR1 is MNHEY and CDR2 is SVGAGI in the germline V gene. The CDR3 DNA sequence: TGTGCCAGCATAATCACAGGGGATTCTGGAAACACCATATATTTT. Translated: CASIITGDSGNTIYF.

This chain links TRBV5-1 with TRBJ2-1, with 7 positions matching TRBD2. V gave up 0 bases and J gave up 4 bases; unmatched junction bases: 4. Germline CDR1 reads SGHRS; CDR2 reads YFSETQ. The CDR3 is 15 amino acids. The CDR3 DNA follows: TGCGCCAGCAGCTTGGACCTAGCGGCGTACAATGAGCAGTTCTTC. Its translation is CASSLDLAAYNEQFF.

The V and J genes are TRBV2 and TRBJ2-2; D unresolved. Germline values: CDR1 SNHLY, CDR2 FYNNEI. This CDR3 contains 12 residues. V was clipped by 6 bases and J by 9 bases, with 11 bases between them. The CDR3 bases are TGTGCCAGCAGGGGTAGCCCCCGGGAGCTGTTTTTT. The encoded protein is CASRGSPRELFF. The whole variable domain, filled in from reference TRBV2 and TRBJ2-2, reads EPEVTQTPSHQVTQMGQEVILRCVPISNHLYFYWYRQILGQKVEFLVSFYNNEISEKSEIFDDQFSVERPDGSNFTLKIRSTKLEDSAMYFCASRGSPRELFFGEGSRLTVL.

This chain joins TRBV5-6 and TRBJ1-2; TRBD1 matches 8 bases. Germline CDR1 is SGHDT and CDR2 is YYEEEE. The V segment lost 0 bases and the J segment 4 bases; nucleotides outside the gene matches: 5. The CDR3 length is 15 residues. CDR3 loop: CASSLGQGIFYGYTF. The CDR3 DNA sequence: TGTGCCAGCAGCTTGGGACAGGGGATCTTCTATGGCTACACCTTC. Full variable domain (remainder filled in from reference TRBV5-6 and TRBJ1-2): DAGVTQSPTHLIKTRGQQVTLRCSPKSGHDTVSWYQQALGQGPQFIFQYYEEEERQRGNFPDRFSGHQFPNYSSELNVNALLLGDSALYLCASSLGQGIFYGYTFGSGTRLTVV.

The chain carries TRBV6-5 and TRBJ1-1; 8 nucleotides match TRBD1. V lost 7 bases and J lost 5; bases outside the gene matches: 6. The CDR3 runs 13 residues. Germline values: CDR1 MNHEY, CDR2 SVGAGI. The DNA for the CDR3 is TGTGCCAGCAACAGGGGGGAGGGGACTGAAGCTTTCTTT. This sequence encodes CASNRGEGTEAFF.

The chain uses TRBV7-2 and TRBJ1-2, with 7 nucleotides matching TRBD1. Germline assignment: CDR1 SGHTA and CDR2 FQGNSA. The CDR3 is 14 amino acids. J gave up 7 bases and V 5 bases, and 10 bases lay outside the gene matches. CDR3 sequence: CASSPDRVLRGYTF. The CDR3 DNA follows: TGTGCCAGCAGCCCCGACAGGGTTCTTCGTGGCTACACCTTC.

This clone appeared a single time. J is TRBJ2-2 and V is TRBV10-3; 7 bases match TRBD1. Germline lookup yields CDR1 ENHRY and CDR2 SYGVKD. The junction had 3 bases not matched to a gene; V was cut back by 4 bases and J by 1 base. CDR3 size: 15 residues. CDR3 DNA: TGTGCCATCAGTGGAGGGACAGTGAACACCGGGGAGCTGTTTTTT. As protein: CAISGGTVNTGELFF.

This clone came up a few times. This rearrangement joins TRBV27 to TRBJ1-6; 12 bases are shared with TRBD1. CDR1 is MNHEY and CDR2 is SMNVEV in the germline V gene (reference sequence). Losses at the gene ends were 6 bases for V and 7 bases for J; bases not matched to a gene: 10. The CDR3 has 17 residues. CDR3 protein: CASSGTGTGGPNSPLHF. The CDR3 DNA follows: TGTGCCAGCAGCGGCACCGGGACAGGGGGCCCGAATTCACCCCTCCACTTT.

V and J are TRBV6-5 and TRBJ1-4; D is undetermined. The CDR3 length is 14 residues. CDR1 MNHEY and CDR2 SVGAGI come from the germline V gene. V lost 7 bases and J lost 7, with 16 bases in between. As DNA, the CDR3 is TGTGCCAGCACCCAAGGGAGGGCCCCTGAAAAACTGTTTTTT. Residues: CASTQGRAPEKLFF.

V and J are TRBV20-1 and TRBJ2-7; 9 positions match TRBD2. The CDR3 runs 14 residues. V gave up 3 bases and J gave up 3 bases; unmatched junction bases: 6. Germline CDR1 DFQATT, CDR2 SNEGSKA (reference sequence). CDR3 DNA sequence: TGCAGTGCTAGTATCCCTAGCGGGGACTACGAGCAGTACTTC. Its translation is CSASIPSGDYEQYF.